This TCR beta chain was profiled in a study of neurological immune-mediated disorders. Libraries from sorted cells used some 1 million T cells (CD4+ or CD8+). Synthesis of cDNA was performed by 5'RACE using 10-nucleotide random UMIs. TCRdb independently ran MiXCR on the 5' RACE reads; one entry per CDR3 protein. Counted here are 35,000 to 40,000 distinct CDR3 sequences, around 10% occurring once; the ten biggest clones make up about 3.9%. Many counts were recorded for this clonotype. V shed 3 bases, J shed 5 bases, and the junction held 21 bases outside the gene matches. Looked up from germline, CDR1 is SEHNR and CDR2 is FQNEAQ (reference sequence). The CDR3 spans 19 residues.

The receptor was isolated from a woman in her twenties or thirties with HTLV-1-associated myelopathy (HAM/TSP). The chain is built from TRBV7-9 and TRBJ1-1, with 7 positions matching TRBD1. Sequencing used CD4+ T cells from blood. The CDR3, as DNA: TGTGCCAGCAGCTTTAGTTCGGCCCCGATAACGACAGGGCCGACTGAAGCTTTCTTT. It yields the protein CASSFSSAPITTGPTEAFF.